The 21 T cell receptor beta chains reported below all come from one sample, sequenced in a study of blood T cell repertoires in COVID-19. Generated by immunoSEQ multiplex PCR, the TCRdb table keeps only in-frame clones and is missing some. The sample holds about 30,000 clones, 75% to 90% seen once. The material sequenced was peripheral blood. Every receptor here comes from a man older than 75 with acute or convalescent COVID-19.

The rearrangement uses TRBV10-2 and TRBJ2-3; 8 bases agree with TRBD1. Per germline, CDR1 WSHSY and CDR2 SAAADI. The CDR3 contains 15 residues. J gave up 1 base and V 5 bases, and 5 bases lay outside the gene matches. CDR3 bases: TGCGCCAGCAGTAAGTGGGGACAGGGCACAGATACGCAGTATTTT. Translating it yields CASSKWGQGTDTQYF.

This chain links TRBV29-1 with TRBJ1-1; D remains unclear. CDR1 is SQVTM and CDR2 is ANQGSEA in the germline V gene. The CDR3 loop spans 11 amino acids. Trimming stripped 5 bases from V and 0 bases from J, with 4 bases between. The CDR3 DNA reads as TGCAGCGTTAATATGAACACTGAAGCTTTCTTT. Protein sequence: CSVNMNTEAFF.

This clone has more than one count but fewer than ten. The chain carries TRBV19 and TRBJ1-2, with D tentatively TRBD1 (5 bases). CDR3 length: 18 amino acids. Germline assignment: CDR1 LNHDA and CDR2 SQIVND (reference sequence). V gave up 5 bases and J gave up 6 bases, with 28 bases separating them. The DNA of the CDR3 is TGTGCCAGTAGTGCCGACAGCCGACAACGCTCAAAGGAAAATGGCTACACCTTC. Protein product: CASSADSRQRSKENGYTF.

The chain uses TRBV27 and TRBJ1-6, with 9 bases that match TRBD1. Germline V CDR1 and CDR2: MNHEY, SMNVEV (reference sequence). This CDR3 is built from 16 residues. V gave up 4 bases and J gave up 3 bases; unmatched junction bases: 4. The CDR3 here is CASSYRGRIYNSPLHF. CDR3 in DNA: TGTGCCAGCAGTTACAGGGGGCGAATCTATAATTCACCCCTCCACTTT.

CDR3 bases: TGTGCCAGTCGGGGGGCCAATGAGCAGTTCTTC. This gives the protein CASRGANEQFF. The chain is built from TRBV19 and TRBJ2-1; perhaps TRBD2 as D (7 bases). Germline assignment: CDR1 LNHDA and CDR2 SQIVND (reference sequence). Between the trimmed V and J ends, which lost 8 bases and 6 bases, there was a span of 8 bases. CDR3 length: 11 residues.

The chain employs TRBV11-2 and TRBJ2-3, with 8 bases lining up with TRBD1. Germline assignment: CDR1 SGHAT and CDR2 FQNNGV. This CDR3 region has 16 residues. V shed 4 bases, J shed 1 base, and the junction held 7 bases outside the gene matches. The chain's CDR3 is CASSYQGAGGTDTQYF. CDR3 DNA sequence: TGTGCCAGCAGCTACCAGGGGGCAGGTGGCACAGATACGCAGTATTTT.

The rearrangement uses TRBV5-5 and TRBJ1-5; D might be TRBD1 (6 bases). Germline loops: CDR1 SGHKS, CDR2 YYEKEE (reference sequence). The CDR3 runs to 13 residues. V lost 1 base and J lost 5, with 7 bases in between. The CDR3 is CASSLRTDQPQHF. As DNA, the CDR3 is TGTGCCAGCAGCTTGAGGACAGATCAGCCCCAGCATTTT.

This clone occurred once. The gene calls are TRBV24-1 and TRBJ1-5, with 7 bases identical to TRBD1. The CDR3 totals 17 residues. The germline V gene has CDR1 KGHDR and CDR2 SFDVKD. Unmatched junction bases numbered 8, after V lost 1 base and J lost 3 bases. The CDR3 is CATSDFSRDSHNQPQHF. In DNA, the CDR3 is TGTGCCACCAGTGATTTTTCTAGGGACAGTCACAATCAGCCCCAGCATTTT.

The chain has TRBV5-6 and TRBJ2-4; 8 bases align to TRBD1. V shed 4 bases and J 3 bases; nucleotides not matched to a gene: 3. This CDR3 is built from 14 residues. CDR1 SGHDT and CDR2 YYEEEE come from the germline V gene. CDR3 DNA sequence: TGTGCCAGCAGCCCGACAGGGGTCAAAAACATTCAGTACTTC. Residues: CASSPTGVKNIQYF. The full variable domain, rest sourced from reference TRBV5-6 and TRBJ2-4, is DAGVTQSPTHLIKTRGQQVTLRCSPKSGHDTVSWYQQALGQGPQFIFQYYEEEERQRGNFPDRFSGHQFPNYSSELNVNALLLGDSALYLCASSPTGVKNIQYFGAGTRLSVL.

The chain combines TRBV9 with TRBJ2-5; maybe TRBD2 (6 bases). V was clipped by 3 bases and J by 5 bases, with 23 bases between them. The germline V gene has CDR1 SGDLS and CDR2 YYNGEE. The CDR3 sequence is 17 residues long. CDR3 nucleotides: TGTGCCAGCAGCGAGTGGGGTGAGACTAGTGGCGGGGAGACCCAGTACTTC. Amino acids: CASSEWGETSGGETQYF.

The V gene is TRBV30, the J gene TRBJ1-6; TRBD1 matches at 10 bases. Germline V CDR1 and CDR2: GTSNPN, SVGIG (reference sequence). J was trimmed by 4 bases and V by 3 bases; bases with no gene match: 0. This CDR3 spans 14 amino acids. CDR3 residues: CAWRDRGYNSPLHF. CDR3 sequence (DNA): TGTGCCTGGAGGGACAGGGGGTATAATTCACCCCTCCACTTT.

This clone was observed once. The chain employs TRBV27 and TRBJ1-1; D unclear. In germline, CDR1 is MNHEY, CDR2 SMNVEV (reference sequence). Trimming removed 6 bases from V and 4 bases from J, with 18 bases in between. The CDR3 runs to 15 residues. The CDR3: CASRNGKSSGTEAFF. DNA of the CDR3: TGTGCCAGCAGGAACGGGAAGTCGTCGGGCACTGAAGCTTTCTTT.

CDR3 region: CSVAGGLKNIQYF. As DNA, the CDR3 is TGCAGCGTTGCAGGGGGCCTCAAAAACATTCAGTACTTC. The rearrangement joins TRBV29-1 to TRBJ2-4; 8 bases fit TRBD1. This CDR3 comprises 13 residues. The junction had 2 bases not matched to a gene; V was cut back by 4 bases and J by 3 bases. Germline V lookup: CDR1 SQVTM, CDR2 ANQGSEA.

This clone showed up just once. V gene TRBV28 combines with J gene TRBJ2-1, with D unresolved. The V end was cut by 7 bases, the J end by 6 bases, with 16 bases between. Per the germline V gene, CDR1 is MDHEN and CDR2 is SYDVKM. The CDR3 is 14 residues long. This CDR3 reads CASTLRERFNEQFF. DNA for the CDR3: TGTGCCAGCACCCTAAGAGAGAGATTCAATGAGCAGTTCTTC.

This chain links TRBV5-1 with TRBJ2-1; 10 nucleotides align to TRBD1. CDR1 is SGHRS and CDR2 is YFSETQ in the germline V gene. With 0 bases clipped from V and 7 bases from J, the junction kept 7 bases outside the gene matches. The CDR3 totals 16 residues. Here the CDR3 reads CASSLVGTGAPNEQFF. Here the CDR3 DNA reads TGCGCCAGCAGCTTGGTGGGGACAGGGGCTCCGAATGAGCAGTTCTTC. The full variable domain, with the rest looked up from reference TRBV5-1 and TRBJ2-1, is KAGVTQTPRYLIKTRGQQVTLSCSPISGHRSVSWYQQTPGQGLQFLFEYFSETQRNKGNFPGRFSGRQFSNSRSEMNVSTLELGDSALYLCASSLVGTGAPNEQFFGPGTRLTVL.

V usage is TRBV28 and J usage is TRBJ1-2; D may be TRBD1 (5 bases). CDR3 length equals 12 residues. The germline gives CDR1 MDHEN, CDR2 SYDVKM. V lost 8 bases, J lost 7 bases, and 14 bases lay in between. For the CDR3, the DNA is TGTGCCAGCCTGGGGGGATCGGGTGGCTACACCTTC. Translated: CASLGGSGGYTF.

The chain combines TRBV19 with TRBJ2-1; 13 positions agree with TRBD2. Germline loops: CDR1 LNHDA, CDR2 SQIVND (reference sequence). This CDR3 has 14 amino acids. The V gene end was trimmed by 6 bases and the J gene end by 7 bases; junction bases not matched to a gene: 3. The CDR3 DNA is TGTGCCAGTAGGATGGGACTAGCGGGGAATGAGCAGTTCTTC. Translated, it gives CASRMGLAGNEQFF. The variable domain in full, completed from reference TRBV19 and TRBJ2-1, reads DGGITQSPKYLFRKEGQNVTLSCEQNLNHDAMYWYRQDPGQGLRLIYYSQIVNDFQKGDIAEGYSVSREKKESFPLTVTSAQKNPTAFYLCASRMGLAGNEQFFGPGTRLTVL.

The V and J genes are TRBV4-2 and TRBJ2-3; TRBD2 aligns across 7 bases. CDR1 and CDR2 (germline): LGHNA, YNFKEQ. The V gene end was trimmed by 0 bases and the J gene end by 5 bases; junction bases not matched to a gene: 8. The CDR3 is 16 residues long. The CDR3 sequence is CASSQEGRGIIDTQYF. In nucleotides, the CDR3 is TGTGCCAGCAGCCAAGAGGGGCGGGGGATTATAGATACGCAGTATTTT.

The CDR3 loop reads CASSLTSGDTDTQYF. CDR3 DNA: TGTGCCAGCAGCTTGACTAGCGGGGACACAGATACGCAGTATTTT. The rearrangement joins TRBV5-4 to TRBJ2-3; 10 bases map to TRBD2. The CDR3 runs 15 residues. V lost 1 base to trimming and J lost 2 bases; unmatched junction nucleotides: 1. Germline CDR1 SGHNT, CDR2 YYREEE (reference sequence).

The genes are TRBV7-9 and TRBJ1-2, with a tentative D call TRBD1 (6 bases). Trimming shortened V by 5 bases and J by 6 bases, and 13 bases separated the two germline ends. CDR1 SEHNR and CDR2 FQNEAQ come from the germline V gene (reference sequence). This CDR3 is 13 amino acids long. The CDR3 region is CASSLTSGDGYTF. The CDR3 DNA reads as TGTGCCAGCAGCCTAACCTCAGGGGATGGCTACACCTTC.

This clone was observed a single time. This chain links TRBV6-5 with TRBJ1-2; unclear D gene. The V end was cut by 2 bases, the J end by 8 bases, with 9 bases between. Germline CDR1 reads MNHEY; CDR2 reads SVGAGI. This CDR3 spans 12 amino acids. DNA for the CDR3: TGTGCCAGCAGTTACGGAGGAGAGGGCTACACCTTC. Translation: CASSYGGEGYTF.